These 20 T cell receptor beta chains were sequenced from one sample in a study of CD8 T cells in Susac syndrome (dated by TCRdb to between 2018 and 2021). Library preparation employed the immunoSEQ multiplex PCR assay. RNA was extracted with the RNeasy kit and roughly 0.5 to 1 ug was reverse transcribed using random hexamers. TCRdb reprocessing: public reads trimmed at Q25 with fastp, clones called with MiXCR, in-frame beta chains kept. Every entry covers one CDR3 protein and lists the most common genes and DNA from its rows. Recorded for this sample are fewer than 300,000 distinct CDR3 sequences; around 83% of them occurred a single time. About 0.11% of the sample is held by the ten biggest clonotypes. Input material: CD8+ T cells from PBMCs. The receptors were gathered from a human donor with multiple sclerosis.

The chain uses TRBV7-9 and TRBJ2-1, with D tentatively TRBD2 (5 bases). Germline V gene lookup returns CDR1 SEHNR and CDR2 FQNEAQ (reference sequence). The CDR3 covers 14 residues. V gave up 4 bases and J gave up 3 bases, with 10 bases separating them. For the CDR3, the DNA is TGTGCCAGCAGCTCAACAGACTACTACAATGAGCAGTTCTTC. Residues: CASSSTDYYNEQFF.

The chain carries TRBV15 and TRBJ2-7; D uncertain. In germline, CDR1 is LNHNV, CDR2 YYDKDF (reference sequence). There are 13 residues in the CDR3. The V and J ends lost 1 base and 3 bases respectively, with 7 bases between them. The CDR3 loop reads CATSRVISYEQYF. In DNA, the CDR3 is TGTGCCACCAGCAGAGTAATCAGCTACGAGCAGTACTTC. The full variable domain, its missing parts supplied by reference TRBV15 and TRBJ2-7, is DAMVIQNPRYQVTQFGKPVTLSCSQTLNHNVMYWYQQKSSQAPKLLFHYYDKDFNNEADTPDNFQSRRPNTSFCFLDIRSPGLGDTAMYLCATSRVISYEQYFGPGTRLTVT.

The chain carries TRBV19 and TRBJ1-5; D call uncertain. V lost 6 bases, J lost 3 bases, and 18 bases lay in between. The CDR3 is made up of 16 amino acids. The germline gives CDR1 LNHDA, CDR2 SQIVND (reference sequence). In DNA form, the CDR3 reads TGTGCCAGTAGCCAATTGGAAGGAATGTACAATCAGCCCCAGCATTTT. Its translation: CASSQLEGMYNQPQHF.

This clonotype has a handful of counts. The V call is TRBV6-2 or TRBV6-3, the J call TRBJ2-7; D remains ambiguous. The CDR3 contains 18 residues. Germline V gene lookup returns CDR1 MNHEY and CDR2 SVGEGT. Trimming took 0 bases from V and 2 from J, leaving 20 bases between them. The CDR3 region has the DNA TGTGCCAGCAGTTACTCGCTACAAAGTGGAACGGTAACCTACGAGCAGTACTTC. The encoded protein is CASSYSLQSGTVTYEQYF.

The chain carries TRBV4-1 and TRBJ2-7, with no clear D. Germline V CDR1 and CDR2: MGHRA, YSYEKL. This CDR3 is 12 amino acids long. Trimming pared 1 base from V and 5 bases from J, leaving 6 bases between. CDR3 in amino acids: CASSQGSNEQYF. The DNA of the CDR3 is TGCGCCAGCAGCCAAGGATCGAACGAGCAGTACTTC.

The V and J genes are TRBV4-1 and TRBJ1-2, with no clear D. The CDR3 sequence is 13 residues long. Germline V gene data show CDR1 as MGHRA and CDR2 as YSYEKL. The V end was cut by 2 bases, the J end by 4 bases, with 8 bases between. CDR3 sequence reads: CASSQTIRYGYTF. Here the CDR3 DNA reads TGCGCCAGCAGCCAAACGATTCGCTATGGCTACACCTTC.

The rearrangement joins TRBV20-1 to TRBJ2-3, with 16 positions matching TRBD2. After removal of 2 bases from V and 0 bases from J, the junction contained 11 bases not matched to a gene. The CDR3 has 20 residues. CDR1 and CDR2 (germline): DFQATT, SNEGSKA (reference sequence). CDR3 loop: CSARQPGLAGGLTSTDTQYF. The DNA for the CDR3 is TGCAGTGCTAGACAACCGGGACTAGCGGGAGGGCTCACTAGCACAGATACGCAGTATTTT.

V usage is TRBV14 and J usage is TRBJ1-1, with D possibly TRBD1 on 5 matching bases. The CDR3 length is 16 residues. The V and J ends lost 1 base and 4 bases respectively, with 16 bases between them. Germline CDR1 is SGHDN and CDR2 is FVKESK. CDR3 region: CASSQGKGEGTTEAFF. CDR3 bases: TGTGCCAGCAGCCAAGGAAAAGGCGAAGGGACCACTGAAGCTTTCTTT.

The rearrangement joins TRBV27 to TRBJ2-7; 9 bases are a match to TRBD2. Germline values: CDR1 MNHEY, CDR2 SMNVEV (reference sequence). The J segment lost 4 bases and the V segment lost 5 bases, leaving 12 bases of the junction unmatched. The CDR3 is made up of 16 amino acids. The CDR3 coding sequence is TGTGCCAGCAGTCCCCAGGGTAGCGGGAGATGGTACGAGCAGTACTTC. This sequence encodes CASSPQGSGRWYEQYF.

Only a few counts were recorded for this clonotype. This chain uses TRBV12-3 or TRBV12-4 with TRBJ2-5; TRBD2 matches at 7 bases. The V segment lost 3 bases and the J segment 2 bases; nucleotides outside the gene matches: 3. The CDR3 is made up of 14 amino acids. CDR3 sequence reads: CASSFKRGQETQYF. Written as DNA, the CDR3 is TGTGCCAGCAGTTTCAAGCGGGGACAAGAGACCCAGTACTTC.

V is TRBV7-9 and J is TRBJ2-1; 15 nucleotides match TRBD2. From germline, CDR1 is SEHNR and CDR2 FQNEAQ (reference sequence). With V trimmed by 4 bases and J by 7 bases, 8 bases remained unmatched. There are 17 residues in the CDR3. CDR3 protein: CASSSGLAGGWPNEQFF. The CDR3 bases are TGTGCCAGCAGCTCGGGACTAGCGGGAGGATGGCCGAATGAGCAGTTCTTC.

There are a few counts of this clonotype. The CDR3 loop reads CASSYGVSTEAFF. CDR3 sequence (DNA): TGTGCCAGCAGTTATGGAGTTTCCACTGAAGCTTTCTTT. The chain carries TRBV6-5 and TRBJ1-1; unclear D gene. Germline CDR1 is MNHEY and CDR2 is SVGAGI. Trimming removed 3 bases at V and 4 bases at J, with 9 bases between. The CDR3 runs to 13 residues.

CDR3 residues: CASSEGPDSYNEQFF. The CDR3 nucleotides read TGTGCCAGCAGTGAGGGACCAGACTCCTACAATGAGCAGTTCTTC. The chain is built from TRBV25-1 and TRBJ2-1, with D perhaps given as TRBD1 or TRBD2 (5 bases each). The CDR3 consists of 15 residues. Trimming removed 3 bases from V and 0 bases from J, with 9 bases in between. Germline V gene data show CDR1 as MGHDK and CDR2 as SYGVNS.

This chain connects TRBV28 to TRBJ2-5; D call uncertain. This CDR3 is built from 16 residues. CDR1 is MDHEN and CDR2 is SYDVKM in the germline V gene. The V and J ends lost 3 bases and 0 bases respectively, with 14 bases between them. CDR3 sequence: CASSFVPRSDQETQYF. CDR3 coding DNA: TGTGCCAGCAGTTTTGTACCTAGATCGGACCAAGAGACCCAGTACTTC.

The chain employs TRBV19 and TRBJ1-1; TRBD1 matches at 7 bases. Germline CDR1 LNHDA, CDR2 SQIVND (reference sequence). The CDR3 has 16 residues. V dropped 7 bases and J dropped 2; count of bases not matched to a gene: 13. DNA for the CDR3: TGTGCCAGTACTACATTCGACAGGGACGAAAACACTGAAGCTTTCTTT. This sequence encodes CASTTFDRDENTEAFF.

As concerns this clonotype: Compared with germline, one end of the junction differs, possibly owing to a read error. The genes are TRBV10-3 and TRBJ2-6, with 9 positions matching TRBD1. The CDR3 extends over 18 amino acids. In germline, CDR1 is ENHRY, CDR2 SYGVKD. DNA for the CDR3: TGTGCCAGCAGTGAGCTGGGGACAGGGACCTCTGGGGCCAACGTCCTGACTTTC. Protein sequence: CASSELGTGTSGANVLTF.

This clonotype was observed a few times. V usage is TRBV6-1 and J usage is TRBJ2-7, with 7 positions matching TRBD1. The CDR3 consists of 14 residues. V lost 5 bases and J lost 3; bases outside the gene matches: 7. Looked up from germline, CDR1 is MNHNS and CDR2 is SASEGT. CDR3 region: CASSLGGSDYEQYF. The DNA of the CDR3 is TGTGCCAGCAGTCTAGGGGGCTCCGACTACGAGCAGTACTTC.

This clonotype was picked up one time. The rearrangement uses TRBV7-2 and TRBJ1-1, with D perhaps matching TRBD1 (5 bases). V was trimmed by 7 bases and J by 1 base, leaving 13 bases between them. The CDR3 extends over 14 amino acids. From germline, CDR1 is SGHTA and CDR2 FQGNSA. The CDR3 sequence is CASTYRRTNTEAFF. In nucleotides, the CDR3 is TGTGCCAGCACCTACAGGCGTACGAACACTGAAGCTTTCTTT.

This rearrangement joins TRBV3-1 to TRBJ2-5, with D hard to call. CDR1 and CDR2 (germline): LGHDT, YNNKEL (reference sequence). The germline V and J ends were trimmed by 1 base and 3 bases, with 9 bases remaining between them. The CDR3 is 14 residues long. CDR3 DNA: TGTGCCAGCAGCCAAGTTTACCAGGAAGAGACCCAGTACTTC. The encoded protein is CASSQVYQEETQYF.

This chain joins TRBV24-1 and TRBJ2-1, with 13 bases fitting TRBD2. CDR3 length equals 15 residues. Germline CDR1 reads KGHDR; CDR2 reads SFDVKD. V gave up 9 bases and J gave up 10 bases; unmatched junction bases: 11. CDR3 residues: CATQPGLAGAREQFF. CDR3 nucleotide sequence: TGTGCCACCCAACCTGGACTAGCGGGAGCGCGGGAGCAGTTCTTC.